This record concerns one T cell receptor beta chain sequence. Antigen specificity is unknown. Unique molecular identifiers were present on the cDNA, and a universal primer site came from template switching. Each CDR3 protein gets one entry after TCRdb re-called the 5' RACE reads with MiXCR. The repertoire consists of about 890,000 distinct CDR3 sequences, with around 12% occurring once and the leading ten covering about 1.5%. CDR1 SGHRS and CDR2 YFSETQ come from the germline V gene. The CDR3 extends over 15 amino acids. The V gene end was trimmed by 3 bases and the J gene end by 5 bases; junction bases not matched to a gene: 4. This entry belongs to a study of identical twins. Study-level results: Cross-sectional statistical analysis, not tracking of the same donors, underpinned the conclusions. Clonotypes of the beta chain that were abundant in cord blood carried fewer insertions (memory repertoires showed none).

In every case, the donor was a healthy Caucasian. The data were also submitted as part of a second study, on yellow fever vaccine responses in identical twins.

The chain couples TRBV5-1 to TRBJ2-1, with 11 bases identical to TRBD2. This receptor was obtained from a woman aged 18-30 years in good health. Sequencing used PBMCs. The CDR3 here is CASSWGTSGNNEQFF. CDR3 DNA sequence: TGCGCCAGCAGCTGGGGGACTAGCGGAAACAATGAGCAGTTCTTC.